A selection of T cell receptor beta chains follows, all from one sample in a study of early T cells in non-severe SARS-CoV-2 infection. Using its own MiXCR run on the 5' RACE reads, TCRdb lists one record per CDR3 protein. The sample comprises tens of thousands of distinct CDR3 sequences, roughly 4% of which are singletons, and about 9% rests with the top ten. The sample comprised whole blood. These receptors were obtained from an adult who was a healthcare worker with PCR-confirmed SARS-CoV-2 infection or an uninfected control (not recorded which). Both conserved end residues are part of each CDR3. D genes are given only for firm matches. Part of the rows lack a size; the others show once, few, many or a class for expanded clones.

V: TRBV18; J: TRBJ1-6; D: .; size: few; CDR3: CASSQAGDSPLHF; DNA: TGTGCCAGCTCACAGGCGGGAGATTCACCCCTCCACTTT
V: TRBV18; J: TRBJ1-1; D: .; size: many; CDR3: CASSPSDTREAFF; DNA: TGTGCCAGCTCACCATCGGACACGCGGGAAGCTTTCTTT
V: TRBV2; J: TRBJ2-7; D: TRBD2; size: many; CDR3: CASRRAGAEQYF; DNA: TGTGCCAGCAGGAGAGCGGGAGCCGAGCAGTACTTC
V: TRBV2; J: TRBJ1-5; D: .; size: many; CDR3: CASREDQPQHF; DNA: TGTGCCAGCAGGGAGGATCAGCCCCAGCATTTT
V: TRBV6-5; J: TRBJ1-5; D: TRBD1; size: many; CDR3: CASSSIGTGNNQPQHF; DNA: TGTGCCAGCAGTTCCATAGGGACAGGGAATAATCAGCCCCAGCATTTT
V: TRBV6-5; J: TRBJ2-1; D: .; size: many; CDR3: CASRPPGVTVDNEQFF; DNA: TGTGCCAGCAGACCTCCCGGAGTTACGGTAGACAATGAGCAGTTCTTC
V: TRBV7-9; J: TRBJ2-1; D: TRBD2; size: many; CDR3: CASSFLSSGSPFLYNEQFF; DNA: TGTGCCAGCAGCTTTCTTTCTAGCGGGAGTCCCTTTCTCTACAATGAGCAGTTCTTC
V: TRBV5-1; J: TRBJ1-1; D: .; size: many; CDR3: CASSLGGNIEAFF; DNA: TGCGCCAGCAGCTTGGGAGGGAACATCGAAGCTTTCTTT
V: TRBV20-1; J: TRBJ2-5; D: .; size: many; CDR3: CSARDLAAQETQYF; DNA: TGCAGTGCTAGAGATCTGGCCGCCCAAGAGACCCAGTACTTC
V: TRBV7-3; J: TRBJ1-1; D: .; size: .; CDR3: CASSSGRPQAEAFF; DNA: TGTGCCAGCAGCTCCGGACGTCCCCAGGCCGAAGCTTTCTTT
V: TRBV4-1; J: TRBJ2-2; D: .; size: many; CDR3: CASSQEQGGFSGELFF; DNA: TGCGCCAGCAGCCAAGAACAGGGAGGGTTTTCCGGGGAGCTGTTTTTT
V: TRBV6-5; J: TRBJ1-2; D: .; size: few; CDR3: CASTDSNYGYTF; DNA: TGTGCCAGCACGGACAGCAACTATGGCTACACCTTC
V: TRBV24-1; J: TRBJ2-3; D: .; size: many; CDR3: CATSDPSSTDTQYF; DNA: TGTGCCACCAGTGATCCTAGCAGCACAGATACGCAGTATTTT
V: TRBV12-3/TRBV12-4; J: TRBJ2-7; D: .; size: few; CDR3: CASSPLGSTYEQYF; DNA: TGTGCCAGCAGTCCCCTTGGGTCGACCTACGAGCAGTACTTC
V: TRBV12-3/TRBV12-4; J: TRBJ1-5; D: TRBD1; size: few; CDR3: CASRGQGGNQPQHF; DNA: TGTGCCAGCAGGGGACAGGGGGGCAATCAGCCCCAGCATTTT
V: TRBV11-2; J: TRBJ2-7; D: TRBD2; size: many; CDR3: CASSFRRLAGEAYEQYF; DNA: TGTGCCAGCAGCTTTAGAAGACTAGCGGGAGAGGCCTACGAGCAGTACTTC
V: TRBV29-1; J: TRBJ2-5; D: TRBD1; size: many; CDR3: CSARTGQETQYF; DNA: TGCAGCGCACGGACAGGGCAAGAGACCCAGTACTTC
V: TRBV7-3; J: TRBJ2-3; D: TRBD2; size: many; CDR3: CASSPTSGPCTDTQYF; DNA: TGTGCCAGCAGCCCGACTAGCGGTCCCTGCACAGATACGCAGTATTTT
V: TRBV19; J: TRBJ1-6; D: .; size: few; CDR3: CASSIEKAFESSYNSPLHF; DNA: TGTGCCAGTAGTATAGAAAAGGCATTCGAGAGCTCCTATAATTCACCCCTCCACTTT
V: TRBV7-9; J: TRBJ1-6; D: .; size: .; CDR3: CASRSSYNSPLHF; DNA: TGTGCCAGCAGGAGCTCCTATAATTCACCCCTCCACTTT
V: TRBV11-2; J: TRBJ2-2; D: .; size: many; CDR3: CASSLQFGVSGELFF; DNA: TGTGCCAGCAGCTTACAATTCGGGGTGTCCGGGGAGCTGTTTTTT